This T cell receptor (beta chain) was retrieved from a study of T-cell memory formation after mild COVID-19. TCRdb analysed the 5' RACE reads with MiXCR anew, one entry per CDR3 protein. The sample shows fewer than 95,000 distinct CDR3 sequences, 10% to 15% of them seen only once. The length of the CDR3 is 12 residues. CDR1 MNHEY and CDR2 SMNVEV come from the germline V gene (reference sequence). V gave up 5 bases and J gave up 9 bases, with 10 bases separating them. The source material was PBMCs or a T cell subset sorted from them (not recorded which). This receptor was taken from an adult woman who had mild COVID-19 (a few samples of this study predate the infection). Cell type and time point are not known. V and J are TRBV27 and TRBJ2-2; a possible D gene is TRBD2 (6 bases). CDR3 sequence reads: CASSGGVRELFF. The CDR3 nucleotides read TGTGCCAGCAGTGGAGGGGTGAGGGAGCTGTTTTTT.